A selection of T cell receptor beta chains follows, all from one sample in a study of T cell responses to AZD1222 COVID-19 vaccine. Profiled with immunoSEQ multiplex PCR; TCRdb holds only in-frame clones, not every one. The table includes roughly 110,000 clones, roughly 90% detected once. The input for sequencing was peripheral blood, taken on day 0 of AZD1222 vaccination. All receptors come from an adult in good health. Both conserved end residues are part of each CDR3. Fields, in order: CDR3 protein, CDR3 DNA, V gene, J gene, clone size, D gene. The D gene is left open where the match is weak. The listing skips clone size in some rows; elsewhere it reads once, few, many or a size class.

CDR3 protein: CSAQGVTEAFF
CDR3 DNA: TGCAGTGCTCAAGGGGTCACTGAAGCTTTCTTT
V gene: TRBV20-1
J gene: TRBJ1-1
clone size: once
D gene: .

CDR3 protein: CASSAEGGDNEQFF
CDR3 DNA: TGTGCCAGCAGCGCCGAGGGGGGGGACAATGAGCAGTTCTTC
V gene: TRBV7-2
J gene: TRBJ2-1
clone size: .
D gene: .

CDR3 protein: CASSLGGNSNQPQHF
CDR3 DNA: TGCGCCAGCAGCTTGGGAGGGAATAGCAATCAGCCCCAGCATTTT
V gene: TRBV5-1
J gene: TRBJ1-5
clone size: .
D gene: .

CDR3 protein: CASSLAPPGGGNSPLHF
CDR3 DNA: TGCGCCAGCAGCTTGGCCCCTCCCGGAGGGGGTAATTCACCCCTCCACTTT
V gene: TRBV5-1
J gene: TRBJ1-6
clone size: .
D gene: .

CDR3 protein: CARGPPSHSGANVLTF
CDR3 DNA: TGTGCCAGGGGCCCTCCCTCCCACTCTGGGGCCAACGTCCTGACTTTC
V gene: TRBV6-4
J gene: TRBJ2-6
clone size: .
D gene: .

CDR3 protein: CASRSGNTGELFF
CDR3 DNA: TGTGCCAGCAGAAGCGGGAACACCGGGGAGCTGTTTTTT
V gene: TRBV27
J gene: TRBJ2-2
clone size: once
D gene: .

CDR3 protein: CASSQEGGNQPQHF
CDR3 DNA: TGTGCCAGCAGCCAAGAGGGAGGCAATCAGCCCCAGCATTTT
V gene: TRBV3-1/TRBV3-2
J gene: TRBJ1-5
clone size: .
D gene: .

CDR3 protein: CASYGGTAAEQYF
CDR3 DNA: TGTGCCAGCTACGGCGGGACAGCGGCCGAGCAGTACTTC
V gene: TRBV18
J gene: TRBJ2-7
clone size: .
D gene: .

CDR3 protein: CAWSSGASNQPQHF
CDR3 DNA: TGTGCCTGGAGTTCAGGGGCCAGCAATCAGCCCCAGCATTTT
V gene: TRBV30
J gene: TRBJ1-5
clone size: .
D gene: .

CDR3 protein: CAGGRTNTGELFF
CDR3 DNA: TGTGCCGGGGGACGGACGAACACCGGGGAGCTGTTTTTT
V gene: TRBV28
J gene: TRBJ2-2
clone size: .
D gene: .

CDR3 protein: CASSYPHGLSTEAFF
CDR3 DNA: TGTGCCAGCAGTTACCCACATGGCCTGAGCACTGAAGCTTTCTTT
V gene: TRBV6-5
J gene: TRBJ1-1
clone size: .
D gene: .

CDR3 protein: CASTPGVGLGSYNEQFF
CDR3 DNA: TGTGCCAGCACGCCGGGAGTGGGCTTGGGCTCCTACAATGAGCAGTTCTTC
V gene: TRBV9
J gene: TRBJ2-1
clone size: .
D gene: .

CDR3 protein: CASSLQGGASYEQYF
CDR3 DNA: TGTGCCAGCAGCTTGCAGGGTGGGGCCTCCTACGAGCAGTACTTC
V gene: TRBV7-2
J gene: TRBJ2-7
clone size: .
D gene: .

CDR3 protein: CASSVAPGQNIITGELFF
CDR3 DNA: TGTGCCAGCAGTGTAGCTCCGGGACAGAATATTATCACCGGGGAGCTGTTTTTT
V gene: TRBV2
J gene: TRBJ2-2
clone size: .
D gene: TRBD1

CDR3 protein: CSASLSNQPQHF
CDR3 DNA: TGCAGTGCTAGTTTGAGCAATCAGCCCCAGCATTTT
V gene: TRBV20-1
J gene: TRBJ1-5
clone size: .
D gene: .

CDR3 protein: CASSQAGLRSGNTIYF
CDR3 DNA: TGCGCCAGCAGCCAAGCGGGACTCCGCTCTGGAAACACCATATATTTT
V gene: TRBV4-1
J gene: TRBJ1-3
clone size: once
D gene: .

CDR3 protein: CASSATGNTGELFF
CDR3 DNA: TGCGCCAGCAGCGCGACAGGGAACACCGGGGAGCTGTTTTTT
V gene: TRBV5-1
J gene: TRBJ2-2
clone size: .
D gene: .

CDR3 protein: CASSQEGGMNTEAFF
CDR3 DNA: TGCGCCAGCAGCCAAGAGGGCGGTATGAACACTGAAGCTTTCTTT
V gene: TRBV4-3
J gene: TRBJ1-1
clone size: .
D gene: .

CDR3 protein: CASSSPPDRIYGYAF
CDR3 DNA: TGTGCCAGCAGTTCTCCGCCCGACAGGATTTATGGCTACGCCTTC
V gene: TRBV6-5
J gene: TRBJ1-2
clone size: .
D gene: .

CDR3 protein: CASSEAVGAGNTIYF
CDR3 DNA: TGTGCCAGCAGTGAAGCCGTCGGGGCTGGAAACACCATATATTTT
V gene: TRBV6-1
J gene: TRBJ1-3
clone size: .
D gene: .

CDR3 protein: CASSLGLTGFDGELFF
CDR3 DNA: TGCGCCAGCAGCTTAGGGCTAACAGGGTTCGACGGGGAGCTGTTTTTT
V gene: TRBV5-1
J gene: TRBJ2-2
clone size: .
D gene: .

CDR3 protein: CAISELGVNYGYTF
CDR3 DNA: TGTGCCATCAGTGAGTTAGGGGTTAACTATGGCTACACCTTC
V gene: TRBV10-3
J gene: TRBJ1-2
clone size: .
D gene: .

CDR3 protein: CASSFEGVSQPQHF
CDR3 DNA: TGTGCCAGCAGCTTTGAGGGGGTAAGTCAGCCCCAGCATTTT
V gene: TRBV7-9
J gene: TRBJ1-5
clone size: .
D gene: .

CDR3 protein: CASSPSTGNTEAFF
CDR3 DNA: TGCGCCAGCAGCCCATCGACAGGGAACACTGAAGCTTTCTTT
V gene: TRBV10-1
J gene: TRBJ1-1
clone size: .
D gene: .

CDR3 protein: CASTTGQELNTEAFF
CDR3 DNA: TGTGCCAGTACCACCGGACAGGAGTTGAACACTGAAGCTTTCTTT
V gene: TRBV19
J gene: TRBJ1-1
clone size: .
D gene: TRBD1

CDR3 protein: CASNHEARYGYTF
CDR3 DNA: TGTGCCAGCAACCATGAAGCCCGCTATGGCTACACCTTC
V gene: TRBV11-2
J gene: TRBJ1-2
clone size: .
D gene: .

CDR3 protein: CASTTDAKTGRGAFF
CDR3 DNA: TGTGCCAGCACAACGGATGCGAAGACAGGGAGGGGGGCTTTCTTT
V gene: TRBV27
J gene: TRBJ1-1
clone size: .
D gene: TRBD1

CDR3 protein: CASRADPSSYEQYF
CDR3 DNA: TGTGCCAGCAGAGCTGACCCAAGCTCCTACGAGCAGTACTTC
V gene: TRBV7-9
J gene: TRBJ2-7
clone size: .
D gene: .

CDR3 protein: CASSVRAGRDHEQYF
CDR3 DNA: TGTGCCAGCAGCGTACGAGCGGGAAGGGACCACGAGCAGTACTTC
V gene: TRBV5-5
J gene: TRBJ2-7
clone size: .
D gene: TRBD2

CDR3 protein: CASSYSGRAANYGYTF
CDR3 DNA: TGTGCCAGCAGTTACTCGGGCAGGGCCGCTAACTATGGCTACACCTTC
V gene: TRBV6-5
J gene: TRBJ1-2
clone size: .
D gene: .

CDR3 protein: CASSRGTPQRATNEKLFF
CDR3 DNA: TGTGCCAGCAGCCGAGGGACACCCCAGAGGGCAACTAATGAAAAACTGTTTTTT
V gene: TRBV9
J gene: TRBJ1-4
clone size: .
D gene: .

CDR3 protein: CAISPTSGRTREQYF
CDR3 DNA: TGTGCCATCAGTCCGACTAGCGGGAGAACGCGCGAGCAGTACTTC
V gene: TRBV10-3
J gene: TRBJ2-7
clone size: .
D gene: TRBD2

CDR3 protein: CASSSGQSPLYEQYF
CDR3 DNA: TGTGCCAGCAGCTCCGGACAGTCCCCTCTCTACGAGCAGTACTTC
V gene: TRBV7-2
J gene: TRBJ2-7
clone size: .
D gene: .

CDR3 protein: CASSSTGIQEKLFF
CDR3 DNA: TGCGCCAGCAGCTCAACAGGGATACAGGAAAAACTGTTTTTT
V gene: TRBV5-1
J gene: TRBJ1-4
clone size: .
D gene: .

CDR3 protein: CASSNPIGVGETQYF
CDR3 DNA: TGTGCCAGTAGTAACCCTATCGGCGTAGGAGAGACCCAGTACTTC
V gene: TRBV19
J gene: TRBJ2-5
clone size: .
D gene: .

CDR3 protein: CASSVGAPGTDTQYF
CDR3 DNA: TGTGCCAGTAGTGTCGGAGCCCCGGGCACAGATACGCAGTATTTT
V gene: TRBV19
J gene: TRBJ2-3
clone size: few
D gene: .

CDR3 protein: CASNPGGVGEKLFF
CDR3 DNA: TGTGCCAGCAACCCGGGGGGCGTGGGCGAAAAACTGTTTTTT
V gene: TRBV2
J gene: TRBJ1-4
clone size: .
D gene: .

CDR3 protein: CASSLTNYGTGNTGELFF
CDR3 DNA: TGTGCCAGCAGCCTCACGAATTACGGGACCGGGAACACCGGGGAGCTGTTTTTT
V gene: TRBV11-2
J gene: TRBJ2-2
clone size: .
D gene: .